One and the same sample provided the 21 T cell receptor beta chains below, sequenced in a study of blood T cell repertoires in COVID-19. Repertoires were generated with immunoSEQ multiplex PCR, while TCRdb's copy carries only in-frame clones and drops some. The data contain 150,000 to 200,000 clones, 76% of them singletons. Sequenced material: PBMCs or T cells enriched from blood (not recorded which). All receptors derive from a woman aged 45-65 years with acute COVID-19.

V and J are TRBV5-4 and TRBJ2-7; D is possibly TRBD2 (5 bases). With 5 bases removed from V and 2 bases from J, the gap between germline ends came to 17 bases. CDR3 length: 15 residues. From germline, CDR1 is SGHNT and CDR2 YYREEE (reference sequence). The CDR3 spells CASRDGEQSPYEQYV. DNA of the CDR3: TGTGCCAGCAGGGACGGGGAACAGTCGCCCTACGAGCAGTACGTC.

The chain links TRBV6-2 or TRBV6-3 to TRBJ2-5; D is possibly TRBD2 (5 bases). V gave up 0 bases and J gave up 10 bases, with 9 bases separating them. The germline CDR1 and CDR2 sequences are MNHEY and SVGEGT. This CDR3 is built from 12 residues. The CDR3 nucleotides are TGTGCCAGCAGTTACTCGAGTAGCGTCCAGTACTTC. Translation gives CASSYSSSVQYF.

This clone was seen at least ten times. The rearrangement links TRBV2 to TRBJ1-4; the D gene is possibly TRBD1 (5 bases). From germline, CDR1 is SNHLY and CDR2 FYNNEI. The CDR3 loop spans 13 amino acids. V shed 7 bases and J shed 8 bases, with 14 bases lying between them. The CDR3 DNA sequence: TGTGCCAGCACCGCCCGACAGTTAGAAAAACTGTTTTTT. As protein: CASTARQLEKLFF.

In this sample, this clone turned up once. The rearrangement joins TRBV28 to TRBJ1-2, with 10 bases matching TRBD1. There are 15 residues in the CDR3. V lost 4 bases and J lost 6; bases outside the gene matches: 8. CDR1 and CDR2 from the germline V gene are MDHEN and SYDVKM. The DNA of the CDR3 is TGTGCCAGCAGTTCCCTGATAGGACAGGGGGATGGCTACACCTTC. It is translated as CASSSLIGQGDGYTF.

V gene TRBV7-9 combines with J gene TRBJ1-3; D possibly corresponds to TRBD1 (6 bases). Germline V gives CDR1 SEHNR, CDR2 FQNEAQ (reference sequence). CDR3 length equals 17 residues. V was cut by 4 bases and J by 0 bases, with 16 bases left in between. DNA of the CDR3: TGTGCCAGCAGCTCCCGGATGAGGACAGCCTCTGGAAACACCATATATTTT. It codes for CASSSRMRTASGNTIYF.

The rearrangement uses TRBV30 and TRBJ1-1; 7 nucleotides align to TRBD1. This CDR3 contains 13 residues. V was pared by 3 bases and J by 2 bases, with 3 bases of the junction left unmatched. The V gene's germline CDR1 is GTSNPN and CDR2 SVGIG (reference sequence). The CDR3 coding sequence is TGTGCCTGGAGGCGACAGGGCAACACTGAAGCTTTCTTT. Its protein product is CAWRRQGNTEAFF.

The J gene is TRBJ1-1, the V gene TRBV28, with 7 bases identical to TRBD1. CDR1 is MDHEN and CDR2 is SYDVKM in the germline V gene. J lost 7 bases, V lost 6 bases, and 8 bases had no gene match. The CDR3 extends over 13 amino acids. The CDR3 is CASSPGGTVEAFF. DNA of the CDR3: TGTGCCAGCAGCCCTGGGGGGACAGTTGAAGCTTTCTTT. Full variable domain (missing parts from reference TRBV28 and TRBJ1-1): DVKVTQSSRYLVKRTGEKVFLECVQDMDHENMFWYRQDPGLGLRLIYFSYDVKMKEKGDIPEGYSVSREKKERFSLILESASTNQTSMYLCASSPGGTVEAFFGQGTRLTVV.

CDR3 in amino acids: CASSQEWATEAFF. The CDR3 nucleotides read TGTGCCAGCAGCCAAGAATGGGCCACTGAAGCTTTCTTT. V usage is TRBV3-1 (or the pseudogene TRBV3-2) and J usage is TRBJ1-1; D is unclear. Germline values: CDR1 LGHDT, CDR2 YNNKEL (reference sequence). V gave up 0 bases and J gave up 4 bases, with 6 bases separating them. The CDR3 is 13 residues long.

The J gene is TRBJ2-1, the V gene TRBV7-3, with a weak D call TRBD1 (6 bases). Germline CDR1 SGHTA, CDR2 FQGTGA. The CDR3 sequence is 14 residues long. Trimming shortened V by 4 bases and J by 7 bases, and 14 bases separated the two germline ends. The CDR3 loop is CASSSGDPGNEQFF. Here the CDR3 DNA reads TGTGCCAGCAGCTCAGGGGACCCGGGAAATGAGCAGTTCTTC. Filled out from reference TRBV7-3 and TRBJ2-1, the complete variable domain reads GAGVSQTPSNKVTEKGKYVELRCDPISGHTALYWYRQSLGQGPEFLIYFQGTGAADDSGLPNDRFFAVRPEGSVSTLKIQRTERGDSAVYLCASSSGDPGNEQFFGPGTRLTVL.

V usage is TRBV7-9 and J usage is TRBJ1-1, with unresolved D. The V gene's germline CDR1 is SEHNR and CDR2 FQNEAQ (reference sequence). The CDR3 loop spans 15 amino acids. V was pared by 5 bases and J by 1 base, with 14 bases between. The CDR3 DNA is TGTGCCAGCAGCCACACCCTCAATGCGAACACTGAAGCTTTCTTT. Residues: CASSHTLNANTEAFF.

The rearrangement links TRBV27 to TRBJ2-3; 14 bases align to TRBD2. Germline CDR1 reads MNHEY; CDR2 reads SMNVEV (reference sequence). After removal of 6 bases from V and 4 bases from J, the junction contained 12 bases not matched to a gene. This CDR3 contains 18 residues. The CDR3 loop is CASRRLAGGPGSADTQYF. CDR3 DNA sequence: TGTGCCAGCAGGCGACTAGCGGGGGGGCCCGGAAGCGCAGATACGCAGTATTTT.

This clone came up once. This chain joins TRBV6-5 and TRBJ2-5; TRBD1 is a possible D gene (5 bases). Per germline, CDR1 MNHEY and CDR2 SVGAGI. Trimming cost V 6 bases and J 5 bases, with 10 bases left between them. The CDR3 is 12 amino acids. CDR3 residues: CASRGPQETQYF. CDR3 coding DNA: TGTGCCAGCAGGGGGCCGCAGGAGACCCAGTACTTC.

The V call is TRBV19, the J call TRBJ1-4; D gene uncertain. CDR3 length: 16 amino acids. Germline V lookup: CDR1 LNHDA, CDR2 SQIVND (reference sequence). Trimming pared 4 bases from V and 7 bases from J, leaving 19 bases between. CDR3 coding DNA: TGTGCCAGTAGTAGCCCCCCCGTGGGAGATCGTGAAAAACTGTTTTTT. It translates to CASSSPPVGDREKLFF.

The CDR3 loop reads CASSLGTGGGQETQYF. The CDR3 DNA is TGTGCCAGCAGCTTGGGGACAGGGGGAGGACAAGAGACCCAGTACTTC. The chain is built from TRBV5-5 and TRBJ2-5; TRBD1 matches 10 bases. Germline lookup yields CDR1 SGHKS and CDR2 YYEKEE (reference sequence). V trimming: 0 bases; J trimming: 2 bases; junction bases outside the gene matches: 4. The length of the CDR3 is 16 residues.

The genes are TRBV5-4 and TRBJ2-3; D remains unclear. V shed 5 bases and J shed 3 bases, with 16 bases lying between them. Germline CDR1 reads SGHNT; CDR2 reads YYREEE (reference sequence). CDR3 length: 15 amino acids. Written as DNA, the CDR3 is TGTGCCAGCAGGGCGGTAGGAACAAGAACAGATACGCAGTATTTT. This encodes CASRAVGTRTDTQYF. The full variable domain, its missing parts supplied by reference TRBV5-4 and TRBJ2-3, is ETGVTQSPTHLIKTRGQQVTLRCSSQSGHNTVSWYQQALGQGPQFIFQYYREEENGRGNFPPRFSGLQFPNYSSELNVNALELDDSALYLCASRAVGTRTDTQYFGPGTRLTVL.

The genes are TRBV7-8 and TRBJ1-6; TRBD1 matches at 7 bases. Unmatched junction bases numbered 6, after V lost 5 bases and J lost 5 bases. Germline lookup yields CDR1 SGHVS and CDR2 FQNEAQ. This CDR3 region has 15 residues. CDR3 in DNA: TGTGCCAGCAGCGGCACAGGGGATGATAATTCACCCCTCCACTTT. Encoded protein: CASSGTGDDNSPLHF.

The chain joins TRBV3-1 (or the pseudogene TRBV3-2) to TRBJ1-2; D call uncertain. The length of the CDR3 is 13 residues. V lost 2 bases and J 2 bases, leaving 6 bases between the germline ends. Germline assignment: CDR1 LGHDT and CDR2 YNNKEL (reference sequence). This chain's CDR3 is CASSQSENYGYTF. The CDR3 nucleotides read TGTGCCAGCAGCCAATCAGAAAACTATGGCTACACCTTC.

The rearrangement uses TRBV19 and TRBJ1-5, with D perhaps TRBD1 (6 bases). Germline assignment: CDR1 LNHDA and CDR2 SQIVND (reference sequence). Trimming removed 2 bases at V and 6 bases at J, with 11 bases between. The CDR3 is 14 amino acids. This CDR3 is CASSIQGISQPQHF. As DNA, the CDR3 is TGTGCCAGTAGTATACAGGGGATTAGTCAGCCCCAGCATTTT.

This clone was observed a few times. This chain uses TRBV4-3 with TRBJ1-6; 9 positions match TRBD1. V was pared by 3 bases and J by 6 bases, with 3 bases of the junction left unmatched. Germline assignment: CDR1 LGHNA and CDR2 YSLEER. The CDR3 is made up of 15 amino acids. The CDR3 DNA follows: TGCGCCAGCAGCCAGTCGGGACAGGGTAATTCACCCCTCCACTTT. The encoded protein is CASSQSGQGNSPLHF.

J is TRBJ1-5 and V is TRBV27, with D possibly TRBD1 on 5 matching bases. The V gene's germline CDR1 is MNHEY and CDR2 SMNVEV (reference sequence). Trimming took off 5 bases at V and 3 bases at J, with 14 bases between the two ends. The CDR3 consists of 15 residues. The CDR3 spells CASSPLRQINQPQHF. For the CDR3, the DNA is TGTGCCAGCAGTCCCCTACGACAGATCAATCAGCCCCAGCATTTT.

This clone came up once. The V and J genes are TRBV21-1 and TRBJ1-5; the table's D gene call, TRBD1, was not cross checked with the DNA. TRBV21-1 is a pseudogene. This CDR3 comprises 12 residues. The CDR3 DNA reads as TGTGCCAGCAGGGCAGGGTGGCAGCCCCAGCATTTT. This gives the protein CASRAGWQPQHF.